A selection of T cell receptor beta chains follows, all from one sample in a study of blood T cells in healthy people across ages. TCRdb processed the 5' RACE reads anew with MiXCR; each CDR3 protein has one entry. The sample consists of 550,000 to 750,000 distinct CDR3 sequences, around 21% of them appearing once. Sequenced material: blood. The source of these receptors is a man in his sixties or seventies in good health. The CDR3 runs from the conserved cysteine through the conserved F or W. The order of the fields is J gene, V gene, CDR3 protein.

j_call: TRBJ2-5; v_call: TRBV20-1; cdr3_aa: CSASTGGPQETQYF
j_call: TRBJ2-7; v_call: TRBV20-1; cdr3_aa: CSARGREPLDEQYF
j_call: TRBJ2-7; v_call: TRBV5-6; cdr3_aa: CASGGLANYEQYF
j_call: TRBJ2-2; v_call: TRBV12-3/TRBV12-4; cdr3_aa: CASSSAGTGELFF
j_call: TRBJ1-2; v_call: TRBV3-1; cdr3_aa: CTSSQSTGGGGYTF
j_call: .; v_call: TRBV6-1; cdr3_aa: CAARPQGANTYNEQFF
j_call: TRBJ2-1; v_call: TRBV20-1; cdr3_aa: CSARAPFDPSYNEQFF
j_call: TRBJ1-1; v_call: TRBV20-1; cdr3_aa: CSASRTSNTEAFF
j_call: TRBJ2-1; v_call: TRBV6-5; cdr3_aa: CASRPDRGGNEQFF
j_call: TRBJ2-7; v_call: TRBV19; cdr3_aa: CASSRQGPQNEQYF
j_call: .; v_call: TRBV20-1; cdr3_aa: CSAPGTKTYEQYF
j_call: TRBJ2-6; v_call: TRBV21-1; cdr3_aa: CASSKWLSGANVLTF
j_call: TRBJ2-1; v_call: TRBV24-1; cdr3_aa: CATSDTGQGPSSYNEQFF
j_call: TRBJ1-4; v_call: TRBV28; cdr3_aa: CASSLGGGFSEKLFF
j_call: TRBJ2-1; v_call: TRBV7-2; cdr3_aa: CASSLTGVSYNEQFF
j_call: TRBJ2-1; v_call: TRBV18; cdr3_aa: CASSPRLAGGLLDEQFF
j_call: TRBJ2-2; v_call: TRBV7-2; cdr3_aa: CASSLVAGASGELFF
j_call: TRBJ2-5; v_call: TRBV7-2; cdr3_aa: CASSLRVYQETQYF
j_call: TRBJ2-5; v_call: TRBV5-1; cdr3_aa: CASSLEVVGETQYF
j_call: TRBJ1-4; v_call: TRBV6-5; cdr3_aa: CASKYGTDNEKLFF
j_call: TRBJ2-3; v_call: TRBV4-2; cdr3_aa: CASSHVSGSSTDTQYF
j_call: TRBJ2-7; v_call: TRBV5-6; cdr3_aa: CASSLAAVYEQYF
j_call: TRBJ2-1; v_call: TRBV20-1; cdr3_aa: CSATDGPDEQFF
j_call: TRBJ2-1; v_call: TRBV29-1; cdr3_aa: CSAEGRYNEQFF
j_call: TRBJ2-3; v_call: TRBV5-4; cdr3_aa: CASSNYTLDTQYF
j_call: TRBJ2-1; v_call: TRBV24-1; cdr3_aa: CATATSGNYNEQFF
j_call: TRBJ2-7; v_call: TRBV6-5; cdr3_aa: CASTHRGLGEQYF
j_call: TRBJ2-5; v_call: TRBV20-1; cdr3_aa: CSAILAGPMTQYF
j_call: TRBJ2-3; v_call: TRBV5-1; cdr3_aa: CASSLADLDTQYF
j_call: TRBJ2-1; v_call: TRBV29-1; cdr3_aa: CSSAADYNEQFF
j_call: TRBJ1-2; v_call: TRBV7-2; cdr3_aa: CASSLKAQGGYGYTF
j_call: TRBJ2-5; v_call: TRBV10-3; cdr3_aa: CAISEAGDWETQYF
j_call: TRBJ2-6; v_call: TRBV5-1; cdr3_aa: CASSLGTGLSSGANVLTF
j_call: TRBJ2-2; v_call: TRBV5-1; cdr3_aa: CASSLQASNTGELFF
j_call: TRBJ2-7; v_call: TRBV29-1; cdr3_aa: CSVVGASGSYEQYF
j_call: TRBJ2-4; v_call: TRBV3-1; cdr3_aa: CASSQEIQTGNIQYF
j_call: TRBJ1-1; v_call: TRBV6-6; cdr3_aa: CASRGDTPTEAFF
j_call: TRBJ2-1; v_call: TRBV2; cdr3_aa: CASGGYGLAGNEQFF
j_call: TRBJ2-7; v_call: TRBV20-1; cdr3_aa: CSAREDRGEQYF
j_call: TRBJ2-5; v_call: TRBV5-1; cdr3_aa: CASSFDRVQETQYF
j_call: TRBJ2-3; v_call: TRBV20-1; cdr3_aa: CSGGQGTDTQYF
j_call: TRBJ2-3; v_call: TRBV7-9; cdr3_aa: CASSLGKWDTQYF
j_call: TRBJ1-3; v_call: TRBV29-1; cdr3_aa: CSGGQTGNTIYF
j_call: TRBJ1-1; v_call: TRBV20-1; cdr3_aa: CSARDRRGEVTTEAFF
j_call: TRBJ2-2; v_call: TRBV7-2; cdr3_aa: CASARGAGELFF
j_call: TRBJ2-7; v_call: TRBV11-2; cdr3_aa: CASSGGIPPNEQYF
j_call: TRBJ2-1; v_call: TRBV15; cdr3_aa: CATSRVPTGRIGHEQFF
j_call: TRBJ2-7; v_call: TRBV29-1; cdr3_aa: CSSKEGDYEQYF
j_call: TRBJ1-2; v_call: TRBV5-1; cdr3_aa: CASSLGVNYGYTF
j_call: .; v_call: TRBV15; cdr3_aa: CATSRDRQGTYEQYF
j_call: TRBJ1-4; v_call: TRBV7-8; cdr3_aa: CASSPRDSRGEKLFF
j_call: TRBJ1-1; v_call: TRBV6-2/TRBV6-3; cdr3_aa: CASSYFRESEAFF
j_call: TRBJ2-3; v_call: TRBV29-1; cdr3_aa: CSVWTSGNGDTQYF
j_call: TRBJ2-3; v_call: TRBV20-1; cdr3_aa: CSAKGLAGGPADTQYF
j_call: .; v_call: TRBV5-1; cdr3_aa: CASSLVLKGQIYEQYF
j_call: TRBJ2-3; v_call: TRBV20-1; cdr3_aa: CSAREWGGTDTQYF
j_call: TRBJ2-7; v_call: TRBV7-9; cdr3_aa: CASSMDREYEQYF
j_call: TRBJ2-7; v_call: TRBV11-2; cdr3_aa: CASSLVSRGQYEQYF